One sample yielded the 10 T cell receptor beta chains listed below, sequenced in a study of tumor and adjacent non-tumor tissue in lung cancer. TCRbeta libraries were built with three rounds of nested PCR, modified from ARM-PCR. TCRdb independently ran MiXCR on the multiplex PCR reads; one entry per CDR3 protein. This table holds about 110,000 distinct CDR3 sequences, more than 60% found once. RNA was extracted from bulk tissue without any cell sorting. Specimen: lung tumor tissue. The source is a woman aged 60-75 years with non-small cell lung cancer.

Concerning this clonotype itself: The junction shows a germline mismatch at one end, possibly a read error. V and J are TRBV11-1 and TRBJ2-7, with no clear D. CDR3 length: 13 residues. Per germline, CDR1 SGHAT and CDR2 FQDESV (reference sequence). The CDR3 coding sequence is TGTGCCAGCAGCCGTGCGTACTCCTACGAGCAGTGCTTC. Protein sequence: CASSRAYSYEQCF.

This sequence joins TRBV11-1 and TRBJ2-1; 7 nucleotides agree with TRBD2. This CDR3 is 17 amino acids long. Germline V CDR1 and CDR2: SGHAT, FQDESV (reference sequence). With V trimmed by 7 bases and J by 1 base, 13 bases remained unmatched. The CDR3, as DNA: TGTGCCAGCAATCGGGGTTTCGCAGCGGGATCCTACAATGAGCAGTTCTTC. The encoded protein is CASNRGFAAGSYNEQFF.

Comments on this clonotype: A read error may be the cause here, since a much bigger clone is one base away. The rearrangement joins TRBV4-3 to TRBJ2-7, with D uncertain. This CDR3 is 13 amino acids long. V was shortened by 1 base and J by 7 bases, with 11 bases between the two germline ends. Germline values: CDR1 LGHNA, CDR2 YSLEER. CDR3 nucleotide sequence: TGCGCCAGCAGCCAAGTGAGCAGCTTGGAGCAGTACTTC. This encodes CASSQVSSLEQYF.

Worth noting for this clonotype: A much larger clonotype is one base distant, so this may be a read error. The chain carries TRBV6-5 and TRBJ1-1, with TRBD1 matching over 11 bases. Germline-derived CDR1 and CDR2 are MNHEY and SVGAGI. V gave up 9 bases and J gave up 3 bases; unmatched junction bases: 9. This CDR3 comprises 15 residues. CDR3 protein: CARTGQGAGDTEAFF. The CDR3 region has the DNA TGTGCCAGGACCGGACAGGGGGCCGGGGACACTGAAGCTTTCTTT.

The rearrangement joins TRBV19 to TRBJ1-5; unclear D gene. V was clipped by 1 base and J by 2 bases, with 9 bases between them. Germline V gene data show CDR1 as LNHDA and CDR2 as SQIVND (reference sequence). CDR3 size: 15 residues. The CDR3 coding sequence is TGTGCCAGTAGTATAGTGTGTTCGGGCAATCAGCCCCAGCATTTT. Protein product: CASSIVCSGNQPQHF.

The chain employs TRBV5-1 and TRBJ2-2, with no clear D. Germline lookup yields CDR1 SGHRS and CDR2 YFSETQ. This CDR3 region has 13 residues. Here the CDR3 reads CESSLTESGELFF. The DNA of the CDR3 is TGCGAGAGCAGCTTGACGGAATCCGGGGAGCTGTTTTTT.

As for this clonotype: The junction shows a germline mismatch at one end, possibly a read error. The J gene is TRBJ1-1, the V gene TRBV4-3; D is unresolved. Germline assignment: CDR1 LGHNA and CDR2 YSLEER. CDR3 length equals 18 residues. CDR3 region: CASIQDLGLHLMNTEAFF. The DNA of the CDR3 is TGCGCCAGCATCCAAGATCTAGGACTGCACTTGATGAACACTGAAGCTTTCTTT.

The chain couples TRBV20-1 to TRBJ1-1, with 12 bases that match TRBD1. The CDR3 runs 15 residues. Germline V CDR1 and CDR2: DFQATT, SNEGSKA (reference sequence). Trimming at V came to 6 bases and at J to 4 bases, leaving 9 bases not matched to a gene. The CDR3 nucleotides read TGCAGTGCCGGGACAGGGGGCGGCCTGGTCACTGAAGCTTTCTTT. Its protein product is CSAGTGGGLVTEAFF.

This clonotype has a count of ten or more. The chain joins TRBV7-8 to TRBJ2-1, with TRBD2 identical over 10 bases. From germline, CDR1 is SGHVS and CDR2 FQNEAQ. CDR3 length: 14 residues. Trimming cost V 5 bases and J 10 bases; bases outside gene matches: 8. CDR3 nucleotide sequence: TGTGCCAGCAGCAGGAGCGGGGGGGCCGCCGAGCAGTTCTTC. It codes for CASSRSGGAAEQFF.

The J gene is TRBJ2-5, the V gene TRBV28, with TRBD1 identical over 9 bases. Germline values: CDR1 MDHEN, CDR2 SYDVKM. J lost 5 bases, V lost 9 bases, and 10 bases had no gene match. CDR3 length: 14 residues. The CDR3 nucleotides read TGTGCCAGTAGCCCGGGACAGGGTTTTGAGACCCAGTACTTC. Its translation is CASSPGQGFETQYF. Complete variable domain (other parts from reference TRBV28 and TRBJ2-5): DVKVTQSSRYLVKRTGEKVFLECVQDMDHENMFWYRQDPGLGLRLIYFSYDVKMKEKGDIPEGYSVSREKKERFSLILESASTNQTSMYLCASSPGQGFETQYFGPGTRLLVL.